This T cell receptor beta chain derives from a study of T cell responses to AZD1222 COVID-19 vaccine. Here immunoSEQ multiplex PCR was the method, and the copy in TCRdb shows in-frame clones only, minus some. The profile shows 100,000 to 120,000 clones, less than 95% of them singletons. The CDR3 has 15 amino acids. The germline V gene has CDR1 GTSNPN and CDR2 SVGIG (reference sequence). V was cut by 4 bases and J by 0 bases, with 15 bases left in between. Sequencing used peripheral blood, obtained on day 0 of AZD1222 vaccination. This sequence joins TRBV30 and TRBJ1-1; no reliable D call. The clonotype comes from an adult in good health. CDR3 protein: CAWIAGSGMNTEAFF. In DNA form, the CDR3 reads TGTGCCTGGATAGCGGGATCGGGGATGAACACTGAAGCTTTCTTT.